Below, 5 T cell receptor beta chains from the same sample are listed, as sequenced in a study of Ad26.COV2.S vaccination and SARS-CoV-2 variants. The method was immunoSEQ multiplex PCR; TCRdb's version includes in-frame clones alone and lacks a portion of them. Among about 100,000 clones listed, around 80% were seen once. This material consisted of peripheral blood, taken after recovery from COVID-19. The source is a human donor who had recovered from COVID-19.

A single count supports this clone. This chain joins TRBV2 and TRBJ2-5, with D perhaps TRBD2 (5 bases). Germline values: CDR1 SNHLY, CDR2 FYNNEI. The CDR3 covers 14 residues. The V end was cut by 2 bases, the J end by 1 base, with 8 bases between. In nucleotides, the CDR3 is TGTGCCAGCAGTGAATTACTAGTCCAAGAGACCCAGTACTTC. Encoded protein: CASSELLVQETQYF.

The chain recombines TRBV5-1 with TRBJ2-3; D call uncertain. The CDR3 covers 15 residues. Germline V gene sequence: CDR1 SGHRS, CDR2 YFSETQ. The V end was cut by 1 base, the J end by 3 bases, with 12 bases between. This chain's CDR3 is CASSLWEARTDTQYF. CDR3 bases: TGCGCCAGCAGCTTGTGGGAAGCCCGAACAGATACGCAGTATTTT.

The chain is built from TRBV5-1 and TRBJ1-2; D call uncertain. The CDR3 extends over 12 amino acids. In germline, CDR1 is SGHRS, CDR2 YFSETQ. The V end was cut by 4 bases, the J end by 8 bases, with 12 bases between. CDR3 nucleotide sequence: TGCGCCAGCAGCCTGGCGGGCTTCGGCTACACCTTC. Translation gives CASSLAGFGYTF.

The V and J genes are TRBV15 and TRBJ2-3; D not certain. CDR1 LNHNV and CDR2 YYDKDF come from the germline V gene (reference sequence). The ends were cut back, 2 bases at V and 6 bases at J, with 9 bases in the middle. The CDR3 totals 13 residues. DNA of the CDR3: TGTGCCACCAGCAGACCAAAATTGGATACGCAGTATTTT. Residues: CATSRPKLDTQYF.

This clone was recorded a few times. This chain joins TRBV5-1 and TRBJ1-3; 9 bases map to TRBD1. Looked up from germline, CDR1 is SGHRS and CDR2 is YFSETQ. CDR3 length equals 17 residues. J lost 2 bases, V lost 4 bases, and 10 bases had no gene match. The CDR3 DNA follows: TGCGCCAGCAGCGCAGGTCCCGGGACAGGGACTGGAAACACCATATATTTT. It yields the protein CASSAGPGTGTGNTIYF. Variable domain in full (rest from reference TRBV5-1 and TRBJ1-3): KAGVTQTPRYLIKTRGQQVTLSCSPISGHRSVSWYQQTPGQGLQFLFEYFSETQRNKGNFPGRFSGRQFSNSRSEMNVSTLELGDSALYLCASSAGPGTGTGNTIYFGEGSWLTVV.